These 12 T cell receptor beta chains originate from one sample sequenced in a study of blood T cell repertoires in COVID-19. TCRdb's table, derived via immunoSEQ multiplex PCR, lists solely in-frame clones and lacks some. The table shows 63,000 or so clones, with 88% occurring only once. Sequencing was performed on peripheral blood. The origin of the receptors is a human donor in a cohort sampled during active COVID-19.

This chain uses TRBV7-2 with TRBJ2-2; 7 bases are shared with TRBD1. CDR1 SGHTA and CDR2 FQGNSA come from the germline V gene. The J segment lost 2 bases and the V segment lost 1 base, leaving 4 bases of the junction unmatched. The CDR3 totals 16 residues. The DNA of the CDR3 is TGTGCCAGCAGCTTAGTCCCAGGGGGAAACACCGGGGAGCTGTTTTTT. Its protein is CASSLVPGGNTGELFF.

This sequence joins TRBV10-3 and TRBJ2-2; 9 bases map to TRBD2. The V and J ends lost 3 bases and 5 bases, in that order; junction bases with no gene match: 7. Germline assignment: CDR1 ENHRY and CDR2 SYGVKD. This CDR3 spans 16 amino acids. The CDR3 nucleotides read TGTGCCATCAGTGACGGTAGCGGGAGTGAAACCGGGGAGCTGTTTTTT. Amino acids: CAISDGSGSETGELFF.

The chain joins TRBV12-3 or TRBV12-4 to TRBJ2-2; D unresolved. This CDR3 contains 12 residues. Trimming pared 7 bases from V and 7 bases from J, leaving 10 bases between. In nucleotides, the CDR3 is TGTGCCAGCACTTCGGGTGGCGGGGAGCTGTTTTTT. Translated, it gives CASTSGGGELFF.

The chain is built from TRBV6-4 and TRBJ1-2; D is uncertain. The V gene's germline CDR1 is MRHNA and CDR2 SNTAGT. The CDR3 spans 11 residues. V was shortened by 2 bases and J by 8 bases, with 6 bases between the two germline ends. DNA for the CDR3: TGTGCCAGCAGTGACGAGAAGGGCTACACCTTC. Translating it yields CASSDEKGYTF.

V usage is TRBV30 and J usage is TRBJ2-3; possible D gene TRBD2, 6 bases. This CDR3 has 14 amino acids. Trimming stripped 0 bases from V and 5 bases from J, with 12 bases between. The V gene's germline CDR1 is GTSNPN and CDR2 SVGIG (reference sequence). CDR3 protein: CAWSVTRGKDTQYF. CDR3 DNA sequence: TGTGCCTGGAGTGTAACCCGGGGGAAAGATACGCAGTATTTT.

The genes are TRBV11-3 and TRBJ1-4; tentatively, D is TRBD1 (6 bases). CDR1 is SGHNT and CDR2 is YENEEA in the germline V gene. The V end was cut by 5 bases, the J end by 4 bases, with 20 bases between. The CDR3 is 17 residues long. CDR3 sequence reads: CASSPGAGGGLNEKLFF. CDR3 DNA sequence: TGTGCCAGCAGCCCAGGGGCCGGCGGGGGGCTTAATGAAAAACTGTTTTTT. Full variable domain (remainder filled in from reference TRBV11-3 and TRBJ1-4): EAGVVQSPRYKIIEKKQPVAFWCNPISGHNTLYWYLQNLGQGPELLIRYENEEAVDDSQLPKDRFSAERLKGVDSTLKIQPAELGDSAVYLCASSPGAGGGLNEKLFFGSGTQLSVL.

The V gene is TRBV4-1, the J gene TRBJ2-7; tentative D call: TRBD2 (6 bases). The CDR3 spans 16 residues. Trimming stripped 0 bases from V and 2 bases from J, with 14 bases between. CDR1 and CDR2 from the germline V gene are MGHRA and YSYEKL. CDR3 sequence reads: CASSQEGASGAYEQYF. CDR3 DNA sequence: TGCGCCAGCAGCCAAGAGGGCGCTTCGGGGGCCTACGAGCAGTACTTC.

J is TRBJ2-2 and V is TRBV4-1; a possible D gene is TRBD2 (5 bases). The CDR3 contains 14 residues. Germline loops: CDR1 MGHRA, CDR2 YSYEKL. The germline V and J ends were trimmed by 4 bases and 6 bases, with 12 bases remaining between them. The CDR3 nucleotides are TGCGCCAGCAGCCGACTACCGCGGTCCGGGGAGCTGTTTTTT. This translates into CASSRLPRSGELFF.

The J gene is TRBJ2-3, the V gene TRBV7-9; 12 nucleotides align to TRBD2. Germline V gives CDR1 SEHNR, CDR2 FQNEAQ (reference sequence). Trimming at V came to 5 bases and at J to 3 bases, leaving 9 bases not matched to a gene. CDR3 length: 17 amino acids. The CDR3 DNA follows: TGTGCCAGCAGCCCCAGCTGGACTAGCGGGACGACAGATACGCAGTATTTT. Protein product: CASSPSWTSGTTDTQYF.

The chain uses TRBV3-1 (or the pseudogene TRBV3-2) and TRBJ2-5; no firm D call. The CDR3 runs to 12 residues. Per the germline V gene, CDR1 is LGHDT and CDR2 is YNNKEL (reference sequence). V was trimmed by 4 bases and J by 5 bases, leaving 8 bases between them. The CDR3 reads CASSPGGETQYF. The CDR3 DNA sequence: TGTGCCAGCAGCCCGGGTGGGGAGACCCAGTACTTC.

This clone was recorded once. The chain has TRBV5-1 and TRBJ2-7; the match to TRBD1 covers 8 bases. The CDR3 loop spans 15 amino acids. Trimming removed 0 bases from V and 3 bases from J; junction bases left unmatched: 5. The germline V gene encodes CDR1 SGHRS and CDR2 YFSETQ. The CDR3 loop reads CASSLGTGSGYEQYF. CDR3 DNA sequence: TGCGCCAGCAGCTTGGGGACAGGGAGCGGCTACGAGCAGTACTTC.

The chain employs TRBV19 and TRBJ1-4, with a tentative D call TRBD1 (6 bases). V lost 4 bases to trimming and J lost 11 bases, with 20 bases between them. Germline lookup yields CDR1 LNHDA and CDR2 SQIVND (reference sequence). The CDR3 has 15 residues. Written as DNA, the CDR3 is TGTGCCAGTAGTACGGACAGTACCTACCGCGAGAAACTGTTTTTT. It yields the protein CASSTDSTYREKLFF.